This entry describes one T cell receptor (beta chain). What it recognizes is unknown. In TCRdb, the 5' RACE reads were re-called with MiXCR into one record per CDR3 protein. The sample lists under 300,000 distinct CDR3 sequences; roughly 13% were seen once. These data belong to a study of identical twins. V dropped 8 bases and J dropped 2; count of bases not matched to a gene: 5. The CDR3 contains 12 residues. CDR1 and CDR2 from the germline V gene are DFQATT and SNEGSKA (reference sequence). Study observations and caveats: Monozygotic twin pairs showed more out-of-frame TCR alpha sharing than models estimated. Abundant cord blood beta clonotypes carried fewer insertions; memory repertoires showed none.

This sample also appeared in a second study, on yellow fever vaccine responses in identical twins. This second report adds: Vaccine-induced T cell responses in twins were reportedly observed to appear partly convergent, partly personalized.

The chain joins TRBV20-1 to TRBJ2-5; 7 nucleotides agree with TRBD1. This clonotype was sampled from a woman under 30 in good health. The sequenced sample was memory (CD45RO+) T cells sorted from blood. CDR3 coding DNA: TGCAGTACTCAGGGACAGCAAGAGACCCAGTACTTC. Its protein is CSTQGQQETQYF.